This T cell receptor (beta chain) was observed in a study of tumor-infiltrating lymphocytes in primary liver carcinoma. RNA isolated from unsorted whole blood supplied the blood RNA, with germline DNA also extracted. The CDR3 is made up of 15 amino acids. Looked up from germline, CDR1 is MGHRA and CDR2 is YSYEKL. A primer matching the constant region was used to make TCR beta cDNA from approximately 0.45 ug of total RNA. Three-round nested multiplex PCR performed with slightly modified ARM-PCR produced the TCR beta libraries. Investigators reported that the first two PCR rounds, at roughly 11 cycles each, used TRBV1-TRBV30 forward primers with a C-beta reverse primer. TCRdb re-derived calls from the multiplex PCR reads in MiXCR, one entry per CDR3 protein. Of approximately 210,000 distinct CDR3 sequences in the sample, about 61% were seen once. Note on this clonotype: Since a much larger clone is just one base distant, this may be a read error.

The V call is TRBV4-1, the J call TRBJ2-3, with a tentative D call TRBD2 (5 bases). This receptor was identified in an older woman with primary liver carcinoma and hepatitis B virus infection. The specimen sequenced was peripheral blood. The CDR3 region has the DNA TGCGCCTGCAGCCAAGAAGGACTCAGCACAGATACGCAGTATTTT. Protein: CACSQEGLSTDTQYF.